The text below deals with one T cell receptor (beta chain). Its specificity is unknown. Genomic DNA templated the TCR beta VDJ and CDR3 profiling. TCRdb re-called the reads through MiXCR, storing one row per CDR3 protein. This sample has under 200,000 distinct CDR3 sequences, with 48% found just once. Individuals selected for sequencing had exhibited CD8+CD57+ cell expansion on flow cytometry. The data derive from a study of CD8+CD57+ T cells in acquired aplastic anemia. Overall study: Recorded DNA amounts for sorted CD4+ and CD8+ cells had an average of approximately 3 ug. Study-level points and caveats: Around 29 CD8+ CDR3 sequences were shared between patients and controls. Controls and patients did not differ significantly in CD8+ Simpson's diversity.

Germline loops: CDR1 LNHDA, CDR2 SQIVND (reference sequence). This CDR3 has 16 residues. V shed 4 bases and J 1 base; nucleotides not matched to a gene: 5. The receptor was isolated from a human donor with aplastic anemia. The sample was sorted CD4+, CD8+, or CD8+CD57+ T cells (not recorded which) from PBMCs. The V gene is TRBV19, the J gene TRBJ1-5, with 9 bases aligning to TRBD1. CDR3 residues: CASSKDRGGSNQPQHF. As DNA, the CDR3 is TGTGCCAGTAGTAAAGACAGGGGGGGCAGCAATCAGCCCCAGCATTTT.